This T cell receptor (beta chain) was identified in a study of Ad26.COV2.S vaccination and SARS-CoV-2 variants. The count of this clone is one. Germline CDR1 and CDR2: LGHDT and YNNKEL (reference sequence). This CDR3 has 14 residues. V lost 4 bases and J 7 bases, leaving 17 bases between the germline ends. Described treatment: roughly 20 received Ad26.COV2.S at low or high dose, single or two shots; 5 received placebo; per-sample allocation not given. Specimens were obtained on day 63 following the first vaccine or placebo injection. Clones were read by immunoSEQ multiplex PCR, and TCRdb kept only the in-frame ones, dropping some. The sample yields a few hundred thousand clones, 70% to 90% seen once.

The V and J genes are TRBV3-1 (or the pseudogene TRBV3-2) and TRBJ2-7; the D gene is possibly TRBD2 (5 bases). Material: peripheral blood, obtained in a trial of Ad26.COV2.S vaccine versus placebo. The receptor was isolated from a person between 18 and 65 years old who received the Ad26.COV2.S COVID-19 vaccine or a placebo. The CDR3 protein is CASSPPSGGVEQYF. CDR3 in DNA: TGTGCCAGCAGCCCCCCGAGCGGTGGAGTTGAGCAGTACTTC.